The 10 T cell receptor beta chains below all came from one sample that was sequenced in a study of Ad26.COV2.S vaccination and SARS-CoV-2 variants. The treatment was: some 20 received Ad26.COV2.S at low or high dose, single or two shots; roughly 5 received placebo; per-sample allocation not given. The study sampled participants on day 63 after the first vaccine or placebo injection. Clones were sequenced by immunoSEQ multiplex PCR, and TCRdb holds only the in-frame ones, with some missing. The sample has some 350,000 clones, 70% to 90% seen once. The material was peripheral blood, obtained in a trial of Ad26.COV2.S vaccine versus placebo. These receptor sequences come from a person between 18 and 65 years old who received the Ad26.COV2.S COVID-19 vaccine or a placebo.

V and J are TRBV30 and TRBJ2-2; D is tentatively TRBD1 or TRBD2 (5 bases each). The CDR3 runs to 16 residues. V was shortened by 2 bases and J by 7 bases, with 20 bases between the two germline ends. The germline gives CDR1 GTSNPN, CDR2 SVGIG (reference sequence). CDR3 sequence: CAWSRGGVRRLGELFF. CDR3 coding DNA: TGTGCCTGGAGTAGGGGTGGGGTTCGGAGGCTCGGGGAGCTGTTTTTT.

The chain is built from TRBV5-1 and TRBJ1-4, with 8 bases identical to TRBD1. Germline V gene data show CDR1 as SGHRS and CDR2 as YFSETQ. With 5 bases clipped from V and 7 bases from J, the junction kept 7 bases outside the gene matches. This CDR3 is built from 14 residues. CDR3 nucleotides: TGCGCCAGCAGGTGGACAGGGTGGACTGAAAAACTGTTTTTT. Translation gives CASRWTGWTEKLFF.

This clone was counted once. The gene calls are TRBV5-1 and TRBJ1-2; D remains unclear. The CDR3 contains 15 residues. V was shortened by 0 bases and J by 0 bases, with 9 bases between the two germline ends. Germline lookup yields CDR1 SGHRS and CDR2 YFSETQ. For the CDR3, the DNA is TGCGCCAGCAGCTTGGTGTCTACTCCTAACTATGGCTACACCTTC. It is translated as CASSLVSTPNYGYTF. Full variable domain (missing parts from reference TRBV5-1 and TRBJ1-2): KAGVTQTPRYLIKTRGQQVTLSCSPISGHRSVSWYQQTPGQGLQFLFEYFSETQRNKGNFPGRFSGRQFSNSRSEMNVSTLELGDSALYLCASSLVSTPNYGYTFGSGTRLTVV.

The sample holds a few counts of this clone. The chain couples TRBV9 to TRBJ1-6; the D is unclear. The V and J ends lost 3 bases and 4 bases respectively, with 14 bases between them. The CDR3 consists of 16 residues. CDR1 is SGDLS and CDR2 is YYNGEE in the germline V gene. The CDR3 sequence is CASSGGNGLYNSPLHF. In DNA, the CDR3 is TGTGCCAGCAGCGGCGGGAATGGACTATATAATTCACCCCTCCACTTT.

The V gene is TRBV4-1, the J gene TRBJ2-7; the D gene is possibly TRBD2 (6 bases). CDR1 and CDR2 (germline): MGHRA, YSYEKL. With 4 bases removed from V and 1 base from J, the gap between germline ends came to 14 bases. The CDR3 covers 15 residues. CDR3 sequence reads: CASSLATGASYEQYF. CDR3 bases: TGCGCCAGCAGCCTAGCGACGGGAGCTTCCTACGAGCAGTACTTC.

The V call is TRBV12-3 or TRBV12-4, the J call TRBJ1-2; D not certain. V shed 6 bases and J shed 8 bases, with 13 bases lying between them. CDR3 length: 12 residues. CDR3 in amino acids: CASSSPGGGYTF. The DNA of the CDR3 is TGTGCCAGCAGCTCCCCGGGAGGCGGCTACACCTTC.

The V call is TRBV10-3, the J call TRBJ1-1; D might be TRBD1 (5 bases). V lost 7 bases and J lost 4, with 16 bases in between. Looked up from germline, CDR1 is ENHRY and CDR2 is SYGVKD. This CDR3 is 14 amino acids long. This chain's CDR3 is CAITVQGEGTEAFF. For the CDR3, the DNA is TGTGCCATCACCGTCCAGGGTGAAGGCACTGAAGCTTTCTTT.

This sequence joins TRBV18 and TRBJ1-2, with D hard to call. Between the trimmed V and J ends, which lost 3 bases and 0 bases, there was a span of 11 bases. The CDR3 runs to 15 residues. Germline-derived CDR1 and CDR2 are KGHSH and LQKENI. The CDR3 spells CASSPGFGANYGYTF. The DNA of the CDR3 is TGTGCCAGCTCACCGGGATTCGGAGCTAACTATGGCTACACCTTC.

V usage is TRBV19 and J usage is TRBJ2-3, with D perhaps TRBD1 or TRBD2 (6 bases each). The CDR3 consists of 14 residues. Trimming pared 3 bases from V and 5 bases from J, leaving 12 bases between. The germline V gene has CDR1 LNHDA and CDR2 SQIVND (reference sequence). The chain's CDR3 is CASSMIGGEDTQYF. The DNA of the CDR3 is TGTGCCAGTAGTATGATCGGGGGCGAAGATACGCAGTATTTT.

The rearrangement uses TRBV7-9 and TRBJ2-1, with D possibly matching TRBD2 (5 bases). The CDR3 loop spans 16 amino acids. Germline values: CDR1 SEHNR, CDR2 FQNEAQ (reference sequence). V lost 5 bases, J lost 0 bases, and 14 bases lay in between. The CDR3 loop is CASSERPGSSYNEQFF. CDR3 nucleotide sequence: TGTGCCAGCAGCGAACGGCCGGGGAGCTCCTACAATGAGCAGTTCTTC.